These 28 T cell receptor beta chains originate from one sample sequenced in a study of blood T cell repertoires in COVID-19. Profiled with immunoSEQ multiplex PCR; TCRdb holds only in-frame clones, not every one. The sample shows fewer than 350,000 clones, about 91% of them seen only once. Sequencing input: PBMCs or T cells enriched from blood (not recorded which). These receptors came from a woman aged 40 to 50 who had recovered from COVID-19.

The chain uses TRBV28 and TRBJ2-4; 9 bases match TRBD1. J gave up 12 bases and V 3 bases, and 9 bases lay outside the gene matches. Germline CDR1 reads MDHEN; CDR2 reads SYDVKM. This CDR3 is 14 amino acids long. CDR3 coding DNA: TGTGCCAGCAGTTTGCCCGGGACAGGGACAACTCAGTACTTC. It encodes CASSLPGTGTTQYF.

CDR3 protein: CASSGSSGNTIYF. CDR3 coding DNA: TGTGCCAGTAGTGGGAGCTCTGGAAACACCATATATTTT. The chain employs TRBV19 and TRBJ1-3, with D hard to call. The germline CDR1 and CDR2 sequences are LNHDA and SQIVND (reference sequence). The CDR3 has 13 residues. V was trimmed by 5 bases and J by 0 bases, leaving 5 bases between them.

The V call is TRBV5-1, the J call TRBJ1-6; TRBD1 might be the D (5 bases). Per germline, CDR1 SGHRS and CDR2 YFSETQ. The V end was cut by 5 bases, the J end by 11 bases, with 20 bases between. CDR3 length equals 15 residues. The CDR3 DNA follows: TGCGCCAGCAGTTACTACGGGACGGGAGGGGCACCCCTCCACTTT. It codes for CASSYYGTGGAPLHF. Combining the CDR3 with reference TRBV5-1 and TRBJ1-6 gives the whole variable domain KAGVTQTPRYLIKTRGQQVTLSCSPISGHRSVSWYQQTPGQGLQFLFEYFSETQRNKGNFPGRFSGRQFSNSRSEMNVSTLELGDSALYLCASSYYGTGGAPLHFGNGTRLTVT.

The chain uses TRBV10-3 and TRBJ1-2; the match to TRBD1 covers 9 bases. Germline loops: CDR1 ENHRY, CDR2 SYGVKD. This CDR3 region has 12 residues. Unmatched junction bases numbered 4, after V lost 6 bases and J lost 8 bases. The CDR3 here is CAISWTGDGYTF. The CDR3 coding sequence is TGTGCCATCAGCTGGACAGGGGACGGCTACACCTTC.

The chain recombines TRBV4-3 with TRBJ1-2; D remains ambiguous. V lost 0 bases and J 1 base, leaving 6 bases between the germline ends. This CDR3 contains 14 residues. Germline loops: CDR1 LGHNA, CDR2 YSLEER. The CDR3 DNA sequence: TGCGCCAGCAGCCAAGATATACATAACTATGGCTACACCTTC. Encoded protein: CASSQDIHNYGYTF.

V and J are TRBV30 and TRBJ2-7; TRBD1 matches 11 bases. The ends lost 5 bases at V and 4 bases at J; junction bases unmatched: 1. From germline, CDR1 is GTSNPN and CDR2 SVGIG (reference sequence). This CDR3 is 12 amino acids long. CDR3 bases: TGTGCCTGGGGGACAGGGGGTTACGAGCAGTACTTC. Protein: CAWGTGGYEQYF.

The V call is TRBV28, the J call TRBJ1-2; D is perhaps TRBD1 (6 bases). Germline-derived CDR1 and CDR2 are MDHEN and SYDVKM. V gave up 6 bases and J gave up 4 bases, with 12 bases separating them. CDR3 length: 13 residues. As DNA, the CDR3 is TGTGCCAGCAGGAAACAGGGTATCTATGGCTACACCTTC. Translating it yields CASRKQGIYGYTF.

The rearrangement links TRBV21-1 to TRBJ1-5; the table assigns TRBD1, which was not confirmed against the DNA. TRBV21-1 is classified as a pseudogene. This CDR3 contains 18 residues. The CDR3: CASRTGTGARYSNQPQHF. The DNA of the CDR3 is TGTGCCAGCAGGACAGGGACAGGGGCTCGATATAGCAATCAGCCCCAGCATTTT.

About this clone: The same CDR3 is also encoded by other DNA sequences in this sample. CDR3 sequence: CASSYSGTTYEQYF. The DNA of the CDR3 is TGTGCCAGCAGTTACTCGGGGACTACCTACGAGCAGTACTTC. V gene TRBV6-5 combines with J gene TRBJ2-7, with TRBD2 matching 7 bases. With 0 bases clipped from V and 2 bases from J, the junction kept 1 base outside the gene matches. The CDR3 covers 14 residues. Germline V gene data show CDR1 as MNHEY and CDR2 as SVGAGI.

V and J are TRBV25-1 and TRBJ2-7; 9 bases match TRBD1. Looked up from germline, CDR1 is MGHDK and CDR2 is SYGVNS. The CDR3 loop spans 15 amino acids. V was pared by 6 bases and J by 2 bases, with 8 bases of the junction left unmatched. This CDR3 is CASSPTGGRAYEQYF. The DNA of the CDR3 is TGTGCCAGCAGCCCCACAGGGGGCCGGGCCTACGAGCAGTACTTC.

This rearrangement joins TRBV3-1 (or the pseudogene TRBV3-2) to TRBJ2-1; 10 bases align to TRBD2. V lost 2 bases, J lost 8 bases, and 6 bases stayed unmatched. The CDR3 is 15 amino acids. In germline, CDR1 is LGHDT, CDR2 YNNKEL (reference sequence). The chain's CDR3 is CASSQRSGRAYEQFF. The CDR3 DNA reads as TGTGCCAGCAGCCAAAGGAGCGGGAGGGCCTATGAGCAGTTCTTC.

The CDR3 sequence is CASSSRGGAANEQFF. The CDR3 DNA reads TGTGCCAGCAGCTCCCGGGGGGGCGCGGCGAATGAGCAGTTCTTC. The chain couples TRBV9 to TRBJ2-1, with 8 positions matching TRBD2. CDR1 and CDR2 from the germline V gene are SGDLS and YYNGEE. V lost 4 bases, J lost 7 bases, and 10 bases stayed unmatched. The CDR3 runs to 15 residues.

The chain carries TRBV5-1 and TRBJ2-2; 9 bases are shared with TRBD2. CDR3 size: 17 residues. Per the germline V gene, CDR1 is SGHRS and CDR2 is YFSETQ. The V and J ends lost 0 bases and 4 bases, in that order; junction bases with no gene match: 7. CDR3: CASSLGSGTSSTGELFF. DNA of the CDR3: TGCGCCAGCAGCTTGGGTTCCGGGACTAGCAGCACCGGGGAGCTGTTTTTT.

Concerning this clone: The same CDR3 also results from other DNA sequences found in this sample. The gene calls are TRBV7-3 and TRBJ2-7; TRBD2 agrees at 9 bases. The J segment lost 0 bases and the V segment lost 5 bases, leaving 5 bases of the junction unmatched. The CDR3 totals 15 residues. Germline values: CDR1 SGHTA, CDR2 FQGTGA. CDR3 region: CASSLSGGSSYEQYF. CDR3 bases: TGTGCCAGCAGCCTCAGCGGGGGGTCCTCCTACGAGCAGTACTTC.

The rearrangement uses TRBV28 and TRBJ1-4, with TRBD1 identical over 7 bases. The trim removed 5 bases at V and 3 bases at J, leaving 12 bases unmatched. CDR1 and CDR2 from the germline V gene are MDHEN and SYDVKM. This CDR3 has 17 residues. The CDR3 coding sequence is TGTGCCAGCAGTGAACAGGGGATCAACGTGGCTAATGAAAAACTGTTTTTT. This sequence encodes CASSEQGINVANEKLFF.

The chain couples TRBV18 to TRBJ2-7, with 7 bases aligning to TRBD1. This CDR3 comprises 14 residues. Germline CDR1 and CDR2: KGHSH and LQKENI. V trimming: 2 bases; J trimming: 4 bases; junction bases outside the gene matches: 5. CDR3 bases: TGTGCCAGCTCACCAAGACAGGGCACGTACGAGCAGTACTTC. It translates to CASSPRQGTYEQYF.

This chain links TRBV5-6 with TRBJ1-3, with D possibly TRBD1 on 6 matching bases. The V and J ends lost 2 bases and 0 bases respectively, with 12 bases between them. Germline V gene sequence: CDR1 SGHDT, CDR2 YYEEEE. The CDR3 loop spans 16 amino acids. CDR3 nucleotide sequence: TGTGCCAGCAGCTTACGGGACACGAGCTCTGGAAACACCATATATTTT. Its protein is CASSLRDTSSGNTIYF.

The rearrangement uses TRBV5-1 and TRBJ2-7, with 10 bases that match TRBD1. V lost 4 bases to trimming and J lost 3 bases; unmatched junction nucleotides: 4. The CDR3 runs 14 residues. Germline V gene lookup returns CDR1 SGHRS and CDR2 YFSETQ. The CDR3 protein is CASSNRDRGYEQYF. The CDR3 DNA is TGCGCCAGCAGCAACCGGGACAGGGGCTACGAGCAGTACTTC.

V and J are TRBV3-1 (or the pseudogene TRBV3-2) and TRBJ2-7, with 9 nucleotides matching TRBD1. CDR3 length equals 16 residues. CDR1 is LGHDT, CDR2 YNNKEL, per germline (reference sequence). Germline trimming cut 4 bases from V and 5 bases from J; bases unmatched to any gene: 12. Here the CDR3 reads CASSPRGGTGFDEQYF. The CDR3 DNA reads as TGTGCCAGCAGCCCCAGAGGGGGGACAGGGTTCGACGAGCAGTACTTC.

J is TRBJ1-4 and V is TRBV19; maybe TRBD1 (6 bases). Deletions cut 6 bases from V and 4 bases from J, with 9 bases between. Germline V gene lookup returns CDR1 LNHDA and CDR2 SQIVND (reference sequence). This CDR3 has 13 residues. The CDR3 DNA sequence: TGTGCCAGTAGCCAGGGGATTAATGAAAAACTGTTTTTT. Its translation is CASSQGINEKLFF.

The V call is TRBV2, the J call TRBJ1-1, with no clear D. Germline V lookup: CDR1 SNHLY, CDR2 FYNNEI. CDR3 length: 13 amino acids. Trimming cost V 8 bases and J 1 base, with 11 bases left between them. CDR3 region: CASRPRGNTEAFF. In DNA form, the CDR3 reads TGTGCCAGCCGCCCGCGGGGGAACACTGAAGCTTTCTTT. The full variable domain, completed using reference TRBV2 and TRBJ1-1, is EPEVTQTPSHQVTQMGQEVILRCVPISNHLYFYWYRQILGQKVEFLVSFYNNEISEKSEIFDDQFSVERPDGSNFTLKIRSTKLEDSAMYFCASRPRGNTEAFFGQGTRLTVV.

This chain connects TRBV5-4 to TRBJ1-1, with 12 bases lining up with TRBD1. The germline V gene encodes CDR1 SGHNT and CDR2 YYREEE (reference sequence). The CDR3 extends over 16 amino acids. Trimming at V came to 3 bases and at J to 6 bases, leaving 9 bases not matched to a gene. CDR3 sequence (DNA): TGTGCCAGCAGCTGGGGACAGGGGGCTAAAGGGTCTGAAGCTTTCTTT. This translates into CASSWGQGAKGSEAFF.

The V gene is TRBV19, the J gene TRBJ1-1; 8 bases line up with TRBD1. Germline values: CDR1 LNHDA, CDR2 SQIVND (reference sequence). The trim removed 6 bases at V and 5 bases at J, leaving 2 bases unmatched. The CDR3 has 12 amino acids. The CDR3 DNA reads TGTGCCAGTAGAAACAGGGGGACTGAAGCTTTCTTT. Translation gives CASRNRGTEAFF.

V is TRBV15 and J is TRBJ2-5; D remains unclear. This CDR3 spans 14 amino acids. Trimming took 0 bases from V and 2 from J, leaving 7 bases between them. Germline CDR1 is LNHNV and CDR2 is YYDKDF (reference sequence). The CDR3 DNA is TGTGCCACCAGCAGAGACCCCAGACAAGAGACCCAGTACTTC. Translating it yields CATSRDPRQETQYF.

This chain uses TRBV18 with TRBJ2-7; 8 bases map to TRBD1. Losses at the gene ends were 3 bases for V and 1 base for J; bases not matched to a gene: 8. Looked up from germline, CDR1 is KGHSH and CDR2 is LQKENI. The CDR3 has 16 amino acids. The CDR3 region is CASSPAHGTGSYEQYF. The CDR3 DNA follows: TGTGCCAGCTCACCGGCCCATGGGACAGGATCCTACGAGCAGTACTTC.

The chain recombines TRBV2 with TRBJ2-7, with 9 bases lining up with TRBD2. J was trimmed by 0 bases and V by 5 bases; bases with no gene match: 5. CDR3 length equals 15 residues. Germline V lookup: CDR1 SNHLY, CDR2 FYNNEI. CDR3 loop: CASSSGRRRSYEQYF. CDR3 DNA sequence: TGTGCCAGCAGTAGCGGGAGGCGCCGCTCCTACGAGCAGTACTTC.

The V gene is TRBV7-2, the J gene TRBJ1-2, with unresolved D. The CDR3 consists of 15 residues. Trimming stripped 1 base from V and 0 bases from J, with 9 bases between. CDR1 is SGHTA and CDR2 is FQGNSA in the germline V gene. The CDR3 sequence is CASSLVADPNYGYTF. The CDR3 DNA reads as TGTGCCAGCAGCTTAGTGGCAGATCCTAACTATGGCTACACCTTC.

J is TRBJ1-4 and V is TRBV11-3; 7 bases line up with TRBD1. In germline, CDR1 is SGHNT, CDR2 YENEEA. The CDR3 loop spans 13 amino acids. Germline trimming cut 6 bases from V and 4 bases from J; bases unmatched to any gene: 2. The CDR3 coding sequence is TGTGCCAGCAGTGGGACAGTTAATGAAAAACTGTTTTTT. The encoded protein is CASSGTVNEKLFF.